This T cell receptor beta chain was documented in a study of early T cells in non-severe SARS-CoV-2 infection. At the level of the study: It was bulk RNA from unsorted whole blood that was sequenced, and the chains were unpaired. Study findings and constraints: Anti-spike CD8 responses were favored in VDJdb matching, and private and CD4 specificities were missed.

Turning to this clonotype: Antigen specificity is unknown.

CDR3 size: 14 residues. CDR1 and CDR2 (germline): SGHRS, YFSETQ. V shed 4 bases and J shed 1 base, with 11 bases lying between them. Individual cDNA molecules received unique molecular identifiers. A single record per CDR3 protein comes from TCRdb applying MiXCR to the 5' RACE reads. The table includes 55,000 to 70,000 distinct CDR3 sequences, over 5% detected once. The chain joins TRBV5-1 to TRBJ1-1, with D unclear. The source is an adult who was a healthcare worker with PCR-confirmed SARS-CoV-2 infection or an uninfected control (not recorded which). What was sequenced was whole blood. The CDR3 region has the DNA TGCGCCAGCAGCCGTCAATCGGAGAACACTGAAGCTTTCTTT. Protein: CASSRQSENTEAFF.